Each of the 18 T cell receptor beta chains below was sequenced from the same sample in a study of technical replicates of blood from several donors. Data came from immunoSEQ multiplex PCR; TCRdb stores just in-frame clones and leaves some out. The table lists 65,000 to 85,000 clones, 80% to 95% of them singletons. The sample comprised T cells isolated from PBMCs. The receptor set was obtained from a human donor in good health.

The gene calls are TRBV10-2 and TRBJ1-5; the match to TRBD1 covers 9 bases. This CDR3 is 17 amino acids long. From germline, CDR1 is WSHSY and CDR2 SAAADI. The V gene end was trimmed by 7 bases and the J gene end by 3 bases; junction bases not matched to a gene: 13. The CDR3 nucleotides read TGCGCCAGCACTCGAGCTGGGAACAGGGGGCTCAATCAGCCCCAGCATTTT. Translated: CASTRAGNRGLNQPQHF.

V gene TRBV11-3 combines with J gene TRBJ1-2; D ambiguous. There are 13 residues in the CDR3. Germline V lookup: CDR1 SGHNT, CDR2 YENEEA. Trimming left V 0 bases short and J 8 bases short, with 10 bases between. DNA of the CDR3: TGTGCCAGCAGCTTAGAGGGCCATGGGGGCTACACCTTC. Translating it yields CASSLEGHGGYTF. Variable domain in full (rest from reference TRBV11-3 and TRBJ1-2): EAGVVQSPRYKIIEKKQPVAFWCNPISGHNTLYWYLQNLGQGPELLIRYENEEAVDDSQLPKDRFSAERLKGVDSTLKIQPAELGDSAVYLCASSLEGHGGYTFGSGTRLTVV.

V is TRBV6-5 and J is TRBJ2-3; 7 bases match TRBD2. This CDR3 has 15 residues. Looked up from germline, CDR1 is MNHEY and CDR2 is SVGAGI. V was clipped by 2 bases and J by 5 bases; unmatched bases: 7. The CDR3 is CASSYRSGKRDTQYF. The CDR3 DNA is TGTGCCAGCAGTTACCGCAGCGGGAAGAGAGATACGCAGTATTTT.

The J gene is TRBJ2-1, the V gene TRBV7-9; 7 nucleotides align to TRBD1. V trimming: 5 bases; J trimming: 7 bases; junction bases outside the gene matches: 8. Looked up from germline, CDR1 is SEHNR and CDR2 is FQNEAQ (reference sequence). The CDR3 loop spans 14 amino acids. CDR3 amino acids: CASSETGQRNEQFF. CDR3 nucleotide sequence: TGTGCCAGCAGCGAAACGGGACAGAGAAATGAGCAGTTCTTC.

The chain uses TRBV6-4 and TRBJ1-1, with TRBD1 matching over 8 bases. Germline V lookup: CDR1 MRHNA, CDR2 SNTAGT. Trimming removed 0 bases from V and 4 bases from J; junction bases left unmatched: 7. This CDR3 spans 16 amino acids. Written as DNA, the CDR3 is TGTGCCAGCAGTGACTCGCCCGGACAGGGTACCACTGAAGCTTTCTTT. Encoded protein: CASSDSPGQGTTEAFF.

The genes are TRBV28 and TRBJ2-7, with 16 bases that match TRBD2. J lost 3 bases, V lost 6 bases, and 17 bases had no gene match. The germline gives CDR1 MDHEN, CDR2 SYDVKM. The CDR3 sequence is 20 residues long. CDR3 loop: CASSQVGLAGGPRFNYEQYF. CDR3 DNA sequence: TGTGCCAGCAGCCAAGTGGGACTAGCGGGAGGGCCCCGGTTTAACTACGAGCAGTACTTC.

The J gene is TRBJ1-5, the V gene TRBV6-5; the match to TRBD1 covers 10 bases. CDR3 length equals 13 residues. Germline V gene data show CDR1 as MNHEY and CDR2 as SVGAGI. V shed 8 bases and J 6 bases; nucleotides not matched to a gene: 4. The CDR3 nucleotides read TGTGCCAGCGCGGACAGGGGGATTCAGCCCCAGCATTTT. Translation gives CASADRGIQPQHF.

This sequence joins TRBV5-8 and TRBJ2-5; D possibly corresponds to TRBD2 (6 bases). Germline V lookup: CDR1 SGHTS, CDR2 YDEGEE. Between the trimmed V and J ends, which lost 2 bases and 3 bases, there was a span of 11 bases. CDR3 length: 14 amino acids. DNA for the CDR3: TGTGCCAGCAGCTTTAGATGGGGGGAAGAGACCCAGTACTTC. Translation gives CASSFRWGEETQYF.

V gene TRBV28 combines with J gene TRBJ1-1; tentative D call: TRBD1 (5 bases). Germline assignment: CDR1 MDHEN and CDR2 SYDVKM. This CDR3 is 15 amino acids long. Trimming shortened V by 5 bases and J by 6 bases, and 19 bases separated the two germline ends. This chain's CDR3 is CASSLQGFPPSEAFF. The CDR3 nucleotides read TGTGCCAGCAGTCTCCAGGGATTTCCCCCCTCTGAAGCTTTCTTT.

The J gene is TRBJ2-1, the V gene TRBV2; 10 bases line up with TRBD1. The CDR3 is made up of 16 amino acids. Germline V gives CDR1 SNHLY, CDR2 FYNNEI. V dropped 6 bases and J dropped 4; count of bases not matched to a gene: 9. CDR3 loop: CASRPGQGVKYNEQFF. For the CDR3, the DNA is TGTGCCAGCAGACCTGGACAGGGGGTTAAGTACAATGAGCAGTTCTTC.

This chain uses TRBV7-9 with TRBJ2-7, with 8 bases identical to TRBD1. This CDR3 contains 13 residues. Germline V lookup: CDR1 SEHNR, CDR2 FQNEAQ (reference sequence). J lost 4 bases, V lost 4 bases, and 3 bases had no gene match. The CDR3 DNA reads TGTGCCAGCAGCTCGGGGACAGGTTACGAGCAGTACTTC. Translated, it gives CASSSGTGYEQYF. The full variable domain, rest sourced from reference TRBV7-9 and TRBJ2-7, is DTGVSQNPRHKITKRGQNVTFRCDPISEHNRLYWYRQTLGQGPEFLTYFQNEAQLEKSRLLSDRFSAERPKGSFSTLEIQRTEQGDSAMYLCASSSGTGYEQYFGPGTRLTVT.

The J gene is TRBJ2-5, the V gene TRBV28; D perhaps matches TRBD1 (5 bases). CDR1 is MDHEN and CDR2 is SYDVKM in the germline V gene. V dropped 4 bases and J dropped 5 bases, with 14 bases sitting between them. The CDR3 is 14 residues long. CDR3 bases: TGTGCCAGCAGTTCCGCAGGGTCCCGGGAGACCCAGTACTTC. Its protein is CASSSAGSRETQYF.

This clone occurred once. V usage is TRBV30 and J usage is TRBJ2-5; D is unresolved. The CDR3 has 10 residues. Germline CDR1 is GTSNPN and CDR2 is SVGIG (reference sequence). The V gene lost 3 bases and the J gene lost 6 bases, with 5 bases spanning the gap. The CDR3 region is CAWRSQTQYF. The DNA of the CDR3 is TGTGCCTGGAGGTCTCAGACCCAGTACTTC.

The chain joins TRBV15 to TRBJ2-6; a weak D match, TRBD1 (5 bases). The germline gives CDR1 LNHNV, CDR2 YYDKDF (reference sequence). The CDR3 is 15 amino acids. Between the trimmed V and J ends, which lost 1 base and 1 base, there was a span of 5 bases. CDR3 region: CATSRAGSGANVLTF. The DNA for the CDR3 is TGTGCCACCAGCAGAGCAGGGTCTGGGGCCAACGTCCTGACTTTC.

The chain is built from TRBV2 and TRBJ2-1; D might be TRBD1 (6 bases). Germline assignment: CDR1 SNHLY and CDR2 FYNNEI. This CDR3 region has 14 residues. The ends were cut back, 3 bases at V and 4 bases at J, with 10 bases in the middle. As DNA, the CDR3 is TGTGCCAGCAGTGAGGGGACACCGTACAATGAGCAGTTCTTC. It specifies CASSEGTPYNEQFF.

This clone was found once. The chain couples TRBV15 to TRBJ1-3; unclear D gene. V lost 1 base, J lost 0 bases, and 7 bases lay in between. This CDR3 is built from 15 residues. CDR1 and CDR2 from the germline V gene are LNHNV and YYDKDF (reference sequence). CDR3 bases: TGTGCCACCAGCAGAGCCCGGAGCTCTGGAAACACCATATATTTT. Protein: CATSRARSSGNTIYF.

This clone appeared a few times. V and J are TRBV6-1 and TRBJ1-1, with a possible D match to TRBD1 (5 bases). The CDR3 runs 13 residues. Germline CDR1 MNHNS, CDR2 SASEGT. Trimming shortened V by 4 bases and J by 1 base, and 7 bases separated the two germline ends. DNA of the CDR3: TGTGCCAGCAGTGCCGACAGGAACACTGAAGCTTTCTTT. It is translated as CASSADRNTEAFF.

The chain links TRBV28 to TRBJ2-7, with a weak D call TRBD2 (6 bases). Germline loops: CDR1 MDHEN, CDR2 SYDVKM. V was pared by 4 bases and J by 2 bases, with 12 bases between. The CDR3 sequence is 14 residues long. The CDR3 DNA follows: TGTGCCAGCAGTTCCGGGACTCACACCTACGAGCAGTACTTC. It translates to CASSSGTHTYEQYF.